This TCR beta chain derives from a study of T cell changes during pregnancy in multiple sclerosis (dated by TCRdb to 2018 to 2020). Looking at the study overall: In women with multiple sclerosis, the researchers looked at how the T cell repertoire shifted as pregnancy progressed.

About this clone: Its cognate antigen has yet to be identified. No base quality information exists; no much larger clone differs at one position.

Receptor amplification or capture employed the immunoSEQ multiplex PCR assay. TCRdb retrieved this table from immuneACCESS and kept in-frame rearrangements only. Not all clones are present; in checked studies, unresolved V genes account for under half, and no reason is known for the remainder. This sample holds roughly 57,000 clones; 80% to 95% were observed only once. The ten largest clones take up approximately 0.6% of the sample. From the cysteine through the phenylalanine, the CDR3 covers 13 amino acids. Only the CDR3 portion is preserved as DNA: 39 bases, with reading frame beginning at the first base.

The sequence was obtained from a female donor with multiple sclerosis, enrolled in a pregnancy study. Specimen: CD4+ T cells from peripheral blood mononuclear cells, collected after pregnancy. This sequence uses TRBV21-1 and TRBJ2-5; TRBD2 is taken as the D call from the table, unchecked against the DNA. TRBV21-1 is an annotated pseudogene. The nucleotide sequence reads as follows: TGTGCCAGCACCGGGACTAGCAGGGCGACCCAGTACTTC. It codes for CASTGTSRATQYF.